Listed here are 19 T cell receptor beta chains from one sample, sequenced in a study of response to subunit inactivated influenza vaccine. A single record per CDR3 protein comes from TCRdb applying MiXCR to the RT-PCR reads. The repertoire holds 860,000 or so distinct CDR3 sequences, with less than 25% as singletons. Sequences were derived from PBMCs from blood, sampled 5 days after vaccination. These receptors were obtained from a man aged 50 to 59 who received an inactivated influenza vaccine.

The V call is TRBV20-1, the J call TRBJ2-5; maybe TRBD2 (6 bases). The V end lost 6 bases, the J end lost 4 bases, and 18 bases lay between the germline ends. Germline values: CDR1 DFQATT, CDR2 SNEGSKA (reference sequence). CDR3 length: 14 residues. The CDR3 here is CSAATSGALETQYF. DNA of the CDR3: TGCAGTGCCGCGACTAGTGGTGCATTAGAGACCCAGTACTTC.

The genes are TRBV7-2 and TRBJ1-1; no definite D call. V was clipped by 1 base and J by 6 bases, with 6 bases between them. This CDR3 contains 12 residues. The germline CDR1 and CDR2 sequences are SGHTA and FQGNSA. DNA of the CDR3: TGTGCCAGCAGCTTAGTTCTCGCTGAAGCTTTCTTT. Protein product: CASSLVLAEAFF.

At least ten counts were recorded for this clonotype. V gene TRBV5-1 combines with J gene TRBJ2-2; the match to TRBD2 covers 13 bases. Germline values: CDR1 SGHRS, CDR2 YFSETQ. With V trimmed by 4 bases and J by 0 bases, 15 bases remained unmatched. The length of the CDR3 is 21 residues. The CDR3 protein is CASSPRTGLAGTIANTGELFF. The CDR3 nucleotides read TGCGCCAGCAGCCCACGGACGGGACTAGCGGGGACCATCGCGAACACCGGGGAGCTGTTTTTT.

This clonotype was observed a handful of times. V and J are TRBV12-3 or TRBV12-4 and TRBJ2-2; a possible D gene is TRBD2 (5 bases). This CDR3 contains 14 residues. The V gene lost 5 bases and the J gene lost 4 bases, with 11 bases spanning the gap. CDR3 loop: CASSPDSVTGELFF. The CDR3 region has the DNA TGTGCCAGCAGTCCGGACTCAGTCACCGGGGAGCTGTTTTTT.

CDR3 nucleotides: TGTGCCAGCAGCTTAGAACTCCGGCGAAACACTGAAGCTTTCTTT. Amino acids: CASSLELRRNTEAFF. The V gene is TRBV11-2, the J gene TRBJ1-1; no reliable D call. CDR1 and CDR2 (germline): SGHAT, FQNNGV. The CDR3 loop spans 15 amino acids. The V and J ends lost 0 bases and 2 bases respectively, with 10 bases between them.

This clonotype turned up a few times. The V and J genes are TRBV12-3 or TRBV12-4 and TRBJ2-7; possible D gene TRBD2, 5 bases. The germline V and J ends were trimmed by 6 bases and 3 bases, with 12 bases remaining between them. This CDR3 has 13 amino acids. CDR3 sequence (DNA): TGTGCCAGCAGCACCGGGATCGGCTACGAGCAGTACTTC. Translating gives CASSTGIGYEQYF.

This chain connects TRBV4-1 to TRBJ2-5; tentatively, D is TRBD1 (5 bases). With 6 bases removed from V and 2 bases from J, the gap between germline ends came to 22 bases. The CDR3 contains 17 residues. CDR1 and CDR2 (germline): MGHRA, YSYEKL. The CDR3 protein is CASSAIRGRSPQETQYF. The CDR3 bases are TGCGCCAGCAGTGCCATAAGGGGCAGGTCCCCTCAAGAGACCCAGTACTTC.

This clonotype was recorded at least ten times. The CDR3: CASSTSGRESNEQFF. The CDR3 region has the DNA TGCGCCAGCAGCACAAGCGGGAGAGAAAGCAATGAGCAGTTCTTC. The chain employs TRBV5-1 and TRBJ2-1; 8 nucleotides line up with TRBD2. Trimming took 4 bases from V and 6 from J; bases not matched to a gene: 9. Germline V lookup: CDR1 SGHRS, CDR2 YFSETQ. This CDR3 spans 15 amino acids.

V gene TRBV7-6 combines with J gene TRBJ2-3; 9 bases match TRBD2. V was pared by 5 bases and J by 2 bases, with 8 bases of the junction left unmatched. The CDR3 runs 16 residues. CDR1 is SGHVS and CDR2 is FNYEAQ in the germline V gene. The CDR3 nucleotides read TGTGCCAGCAGCCCAATAACTAGCGGGTTCACAGATACGCAGTATTTT. It is translated as CASSPITSGFTDTQYF.

V is TRBV6-1 and J is TRBJ2-3, with D unresolved. Trimming shortened V by 5 bases and J by 4 bases, and 13 bases separated the two germline ends. This CDR3 has 14 residues. Germline CDR1 reads MNHNS; CDR2 reads SASEGT. CDR3 loop: CASSTAWPADTQYF. The CDR3 region has the DNA TGTGCCAGCAGTACCGCATGGCCCGCAGATACGCAGTATTTT.

V gene TRBV4-3 combines with J gene TRBJ2-7, with TRBD1 matching over 10 bases. The germline V gene encodes CDR1 LGHNA and CDR2 YSLEER. CDR3 length equals 19 residues. With 3 bases clipped from V and 4 bases from J, the junction kept 18 bases outside the gene matches. The chain's CDR3 is CASSHRGTGDTGSIYEQYF. In nucleotides, the CDR3 is TGCGCCAGCAGCCACCGCGGGACAGGGGATACTGGGTCGATATACGAGCAGTACTTC.

The genes are TRBV10-3 and TRBJ1-1; 10 bases line up with TRBD1. Germline-derived CDR1 and CDR2 are ENHRY and SYGVKD. The junction had 5 bases not matched to a gene; V was cut back by 6 bases and J by 4 bases. The CDR3 totals 14 residues. The CDR3 here is CAISDRGLSTEAFF. In DNA, the CDR3 is TGTGCCATCAGCGACAGGGGGCTGAGCACTGAAGCTTTCTTT.

A few counts support this clonotype. V usage is TRBV14 and J usage is TRBJ2-1; 12 bases are shared with TRBD2. After removal of 4 bases from V and 4 bases from J, the junction contained 5 bases not matched to a gene. The CDR3 loop spans 16 amino acids. CDR1 SGHDN and CDR2 FVKESK come from the germline V gene. Written as DNA, the CDR3 is TGTGCCAGCAGCCTGACTAGCGGGAGATGGTACAATGAGCAGTTCTTC. Protein sequence: CASSLTSGRWYNEQFF.

A few counts support this clonotype. The V gene is TRBV4-2, the J gene TRBJ2-2; D possibly corresponds to TRBD1 (6 bases). The germline V gene has CDR1 LGHNA and CDR2 YNFKEQ. The CDR3 contains 14 residues. V was cut by 5 bases and J by 7 bases, with 14 bases left in between. Written as DNA, the CDR3 is TGTGCCAGCAGCTCCAGGGGTTCGGGCGGGGAGCTGTTTTTT. Its protein product is CASSSRGSGGELFF.

This clonotype turned up a few times. J is TRBJ2-7 and V is TRBV20-1; perhaps TRBD1 as D (5 bases). V shed 0 bases and J shed 5 bases, with 14 bases lying between them. Germline lookup yields CDR1 DFQATT and CDR2 SNEGSKA (reference sequence). The CDR3 is 14 residues long. CDR3 sequence reads: CSARDRGRVNEQYF. CDR3 nucleotide sequence: TGCAGTGCTAGAGATAGGGGTAGAGTCAACGAGCAGTACTTC.

V gene TRBV9 combines with J gene TRBJ2-1; D unresolved. The V end lost 0 bases, the J end lost 7 bases, and 14 bases lay between the germline ends. In germline, CDR1 is SGDLS, CDR2 YYNGEE. The CDR3 has 15 amino acids. CDR3 bases: TGTGCCAGCAGCGTAGTTGGTAGTAGCTTGAATGAGCAGTTCTTC. Encoded protein: CASSVVGSSLNEQFF.

The chain uses TRBV20-1 and TRBJ2-1; 9 bases line up with TRBD2. Germline CDR1 and CDR2: DFQATT and SNEGSKA (reference sequence). The V segment lost 7 bases and the J segment 3 bases; nucleotides outside the gene matches: 10. The CDR3 sequence is 15 residues long. Here the CDR3 reads CSEEGGRGLYNEQFF. The CDR3 coding sequence is TGCAGTGAGGAGGGCGGGAGGGGACTCTACAATGAGCAGTTCTTC.

The V and J genes are TRBV5-1 and TRBJ2-5, with D maybe TRBD1 (6 bases). Germline assignment: CDR1 SGHRS and CDR2 YFSETQ. The CDR3 is 15 amino acids. Deletions cut 4 bases from V and 2 bases from J, with 15 bases between. This CDR3 is CASSLATGIQETQYF. Here the CDR3 DNA reads TGCGCCAGCAGCCTAGCAACAGGGATACAAGAGACCCAGTACTTC.

This clonotype was counted only a few times. This chain links TRBV20-1 with TRBJ2-2, with 8 nucleotides matching TRBD2. Looked up from germline, CDR1 is DFQATT and CDR2 is SNEGSKA (reference sequence). V was clipped by 7 bases and J by 6 bases; unmatched bases: 7. The CDR3 totals 13 residues. The CDR3 is CSVGGRWSGELFF. The DNA of the CDR3 is TGCAGTGTCGGCGGGAGGTGGTCCGGGGAGCTGTTTTTT.